This note documents a single T cell receptor beta chain sequence. CDR1 is SGHVS, CDR2 FQNEAQ, per germline. The CDR3 runs 14 residues. V was shortened by 5 bases and J by 1 base, with 8 bases between the two germline ends. The sample is drawn from a study of CD8 T cells in ankylosing spondylitis. TCRdb used MiXCR to reprocess the 5' RACE reads, holding one entry per CDR3 protein. The profile shows 250,000 to 300,000 distinct CDR3 sequences, 20% of them singletons. The chain combines TRBV7-8 with TRBJ2-2; unclear D gene. Sequencing input: blood, either unsorted or a sorted T cell fraction (not recorded which). This TCR came from a male donor with ankylosing spondylitis or in good health (not recorded which). CDR3 coding DNA: TGTGCCAGCAGCGGCGATATGAACACCGGGGAGCTGTTTTTT. Encoded protein: CASSGDMNTGELFF.